Sequencing of this T cell receptor (beta chain) was carried out in a study of T cell changes during pregnancy in multiple sclerosis. Assay: immunoSEQ multiplex PCR; the TCRdb copy retains only in-frame clones and omits some. The sample has approximately 90,000 clones; approximately 90% are singletons. This CDR3 has 13 amino acids. V trimming: 6 bases; J trimming: 1 base; junction bases outside the gene matches: 0. Germline assignment: CDR1 MNHEY and CDR2 SVGAGI. This clone has only a few counts. The V call is TRBV6-5, the J call TRBJ1-1; 9 positions agree with TRBD1. Source: peripheral blood, taken before pregnancy. This clonotype was obtained from a female donor with multiple sclerosis, enrolled in a pregnancy study. CDR3 in DNA: TGTGCCAGCAGGGACAGGGGGAACACTGAAGCTTTCTTT. This gives the protein CASRDRGNTEAFF.